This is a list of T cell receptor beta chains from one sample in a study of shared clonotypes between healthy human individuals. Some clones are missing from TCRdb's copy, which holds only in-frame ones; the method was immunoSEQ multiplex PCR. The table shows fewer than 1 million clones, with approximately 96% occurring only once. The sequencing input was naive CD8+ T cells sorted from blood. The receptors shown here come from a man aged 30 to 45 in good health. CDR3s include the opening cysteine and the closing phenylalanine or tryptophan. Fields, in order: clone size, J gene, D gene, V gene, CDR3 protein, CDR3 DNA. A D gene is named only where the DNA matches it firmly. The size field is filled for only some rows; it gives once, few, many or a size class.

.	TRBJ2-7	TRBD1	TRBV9	CASRGQGYEQYF	TGTGCCAGCAGGGGACAGGGTTACGAGCAGTACTTC
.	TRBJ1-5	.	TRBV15	CATSRDRPFSNQPQHF	TGTGCCACCAGCAGAGATAGGCCATTTAGCAATCAGCCCCAGCATTTT
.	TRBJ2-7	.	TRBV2	CASSEDPRDEAYEQYF	TGTGCCAGCAGTGAAGACCCCCGGGACGAGGCCTACGAGCAGTACTTC
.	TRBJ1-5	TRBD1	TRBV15	CATSRTTGGGQPQHF	TGTGCCACCAGCAGAACCACAGGGGGTGGTCAGCCCCAGCATTTT
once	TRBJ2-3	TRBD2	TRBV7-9	CASTRTSGTTDTQYF	TGTGCCAGCACCCGGACTAGCGGGACCACAGATACGCAGTATTTT
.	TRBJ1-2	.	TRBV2	CAVRGTYGYTF	TGTGCCGTAAGGGGGACTTATGGCTACACCTTC
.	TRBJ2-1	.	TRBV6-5	CASTQKGGWDEQFF	TGTGCCAGTACTCAAAAGGGGGGGTGGGATGAGCAGTTCTTC
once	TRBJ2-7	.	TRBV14	CASSTGNLGEQYF	TGTGCCAGCAGCACTGGGAACCTGGGGGAGCAGTACTTC
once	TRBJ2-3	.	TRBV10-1	CATQIDPFTDTQYF	TGCGCCACCCAGATTGACCCCTTTACAGATACGCAGTATTTT
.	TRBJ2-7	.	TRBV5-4	CASSNLGSLYEQYF	TGTGCCAGCAGCAACCTGGGATCCCTTTACGAGCAGTACTTC
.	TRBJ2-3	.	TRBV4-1	CASSQGGVSTDTQYF	TGCGCCAGCAGCCAAGGGGGGGTTAGCACAGATACGCAGTATTTT
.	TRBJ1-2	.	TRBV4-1	CASSQDFQKYGYTF	TGCGCCAGCAGCCAAGACTTCCAGAAGTATGGCTACACCTTC
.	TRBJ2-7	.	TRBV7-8	CASSLRTVYEQYF	TGTGCCAGCAGCCTCCGGACAGTCTACGAGCAGTACTTC
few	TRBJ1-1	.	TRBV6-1	CASSVYRANTEAFF	TGTGCCAGCAGTGTATACCGGGCTAACACTGAAGCTTTCTTT
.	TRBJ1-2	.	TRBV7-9	CASSRPGGSDYGYTF	TGTGCCAGCAGCCGACCGGGGGGCTCTGACTATGGCTACACCTTC
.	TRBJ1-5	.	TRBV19	CASTTPYSNQPQHF	TGTGCCAGTACTACACCTTATAGCAATCAGCCCCAGCATTTT
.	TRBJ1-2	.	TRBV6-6	CASREGRWVYYTF	TGTGCCAGCAGAGAAGGGAGATGGGTGTACTACACCTTC
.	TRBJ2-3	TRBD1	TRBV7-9	CASSLEGDSCSF	TGTGCCAGCAGCTTAGAGGGGGACAGTTGTAGTTTT
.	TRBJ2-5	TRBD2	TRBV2	CASSEILAGERETQYF	TGTGCCAGCAGTGAAATTCTAGCGGGAGAGAGGGAGACCCAGTACTTC
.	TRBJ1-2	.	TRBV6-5	CASSYSEVYGYTF	TGTGCCAGCAGTTACAGTGAAGTCTATGGCTACACCTTC
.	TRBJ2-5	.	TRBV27	CASSPVLGGETQYF	TGTGCCAGCAGCCCGGTTCTAGGGGGAGAGACCCAGTACTTC
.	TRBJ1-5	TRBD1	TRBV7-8	CASSGPGTGGILSNQPQHF	TGTGCCAGCAGCGGCCCCGGGACAGGGGGGATATTGAGCAATCAGCCCCAGCATTTT
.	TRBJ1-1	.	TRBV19	CASSLQGMNTEAFF	TGTGCCAGTAGTCTCCAGGGAATGAACACTGAAGCTTTCTTT
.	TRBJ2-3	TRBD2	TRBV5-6	CASSLTSGITDTQYF	TGTGCCAGCAGCTTAACTAGCGGGATCACAGATACGCAGTATTTT
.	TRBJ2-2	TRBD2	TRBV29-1	CSGLTSGRHTGELFF	TGCAGCGGACTTACTAGCGGAAGGCACACCGGGGAGCTGTTTTTT
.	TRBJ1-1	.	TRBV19	CASSIAANTEAFF	TGTGCCAGTAGTATTGCGGCAAACACTGAAGCTTTCTTT
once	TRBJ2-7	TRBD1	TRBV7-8	CASSWSSGTGNYEQYF	TGTGCCAGCAGCTGGAGCTCCGGGACAGGCAACTACGAGCAGTACTTC
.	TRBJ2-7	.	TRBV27	CASSPFVEAYEQYF	TGTGCCAGCAGCCCCTTTGTGGAGGCCTACGAGCAGTACTTC
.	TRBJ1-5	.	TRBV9	CASSPEDRPISNQPQHF	TGTGCCAGCAGCCCCGAGGACAGACCGATTAGCAATCAGCCCCAGCATTTT
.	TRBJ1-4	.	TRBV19	CASMVRGDPNEKLFF	TGTGCCAGTATGGTCCGAGGGGACCCGAATGAAAAACTGTTTTTT
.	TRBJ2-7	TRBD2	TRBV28	CASSPTTSGAYEQYF	TGTGCCAGCAGTCCTACGACTAGCGGGGCCTACGAGCAGTACTTC
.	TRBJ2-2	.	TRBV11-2	CASSLNGELFF	TGTGCCAGCAGCTTAAACGGGGAGCTGTTTTTT
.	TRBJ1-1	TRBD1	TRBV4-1	CASSQRDRGAFF	TGCGCCAGCAGCCAGAGAGACAGGGGAGCTTTCTTT
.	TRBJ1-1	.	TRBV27	CASSLSISSLNTEAFF	TGTGCCAGCAGTTTATCGATTTCGAGTCTGAACACTGAAGCTTTCTTT
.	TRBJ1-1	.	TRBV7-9	CASSFLGGNTEAFF	TGTGCCAGCAGCTTTCTAGGAGGGAACACTGAAGCTTTCTTT
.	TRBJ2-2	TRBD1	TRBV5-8	CASSLDRGDGELFF	TGTGCCAGCAGCTTGGACAGGGGGGACGGGGAGCTGTTTTTT
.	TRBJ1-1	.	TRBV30	CAWIPLITRSRGTEAFF	TGTGCCTGGATACCCCTTATCACGAGGTCAAGGGGCACTGAAGCTTTCTTT
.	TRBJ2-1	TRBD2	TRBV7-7	CASSLEGLVNEQFF	TGTGCCAGCAGCTTAGAGGGACTAGTGAATGAGCAGTTCTTC
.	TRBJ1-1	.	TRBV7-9	CASSPTTDEAFF	TGTGCCAGCAGCCCCACCACTGATGAAGCTTTCTTT
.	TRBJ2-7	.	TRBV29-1	CSVEQGNSYEQYF	TGCAGCGTTGAACAGGGAAACTCCTACGAGCAGTACTTC
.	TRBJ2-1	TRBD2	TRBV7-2	CASSPMRGSGPRYNEQFF	TGTGCCAGCAGCCCGATGAGGGGTAGCGGGCCTAGGTACAATGAGCAGTTCTTC
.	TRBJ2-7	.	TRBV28	CASSPGTLGTDEQYF	TGTGCCAGCAGTCCTGGGACTCTAGGAACAGACGAGCAGTACTTC
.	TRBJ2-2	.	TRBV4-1	CASSQVSGIGLNTGELFF	TGCGCCAGCAGCCAAGTATCTGGGATCGGGTTGAACACCGGGGAGCTGTTTTTT
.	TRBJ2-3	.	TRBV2	CASSPPLGADTQYF	TGTGCCAGTTCCCCCCCCCTCGGGGCAGATACGCAGTATTTT
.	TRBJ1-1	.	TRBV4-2	CASRQAPSLPPGTEAFF	TGTGCCAGCAGGCAAGCACCAAGTCTACCTCCTGGCACTGAAGCTTTCTTT
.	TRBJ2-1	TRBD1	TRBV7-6	CASSPNRQGYNEQFF	TGTGCCAGCAGCCCAAACAGACAGGGTTACAATGAGCAGTTCTTC
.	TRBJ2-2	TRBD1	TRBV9	CASSGTRDRARPRVSGELFF	TGTGCCAGCAGCGGGACCCGGGACAGGGCTCGTCCTAGAGTTTCCGGGGAGCTGTTTTTT
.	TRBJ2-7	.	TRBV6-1	CASRWIDYEQYF	TGTGCCAGCAGGTGGATAGACTACGAGCAGTACTTC
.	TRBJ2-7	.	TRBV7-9	CASSPLGRNEQYF	TGTGCCAGCAGCCCCTTGGGACGCAACGAGCAGTACTTC
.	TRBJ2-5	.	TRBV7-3	CASSRTAQETQYF	TGTGCCAGCAGCAGGACAGCACAAGAGACCCAGTACTTC
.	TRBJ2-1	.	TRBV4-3	CASSHSRGPNEQFF	TGCGCCAGCAGCCATTCCAGGGGTCCCAATGAGCAGTTCTTC
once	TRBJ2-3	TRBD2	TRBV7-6	CASTLRTSALRDTQYF	TGTGCCAGCACCCTTCGGACTAGCGCGTTGAGGGATACGCAGTATTTT
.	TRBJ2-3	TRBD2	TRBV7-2	CASSLVVSGASTDTQYF	TGTGCCAGCAGCTTAGTTGTTAGCGGGGCCTCCACAGATACGCAGTATTTT
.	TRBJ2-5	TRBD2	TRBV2	CASSDRTSARETQYF	TGTGCCAGCAGCGACCGGACTAGCGCCAGAGAGACCCAGTACTTC
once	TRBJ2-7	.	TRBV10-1	CASSERQGGEQYF	TGCGCCAGCAGTGAACGACAGGGAGGCGAGCAGTACTTC
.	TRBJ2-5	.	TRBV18	CASSPTGLEETQYF	TGTGCCAGCTCACCGACAGGACTGGAAGAGACCCAGTACTTC
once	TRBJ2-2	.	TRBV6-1	CASRDNPPGELFF	TGTGCCAGCAGGGATAACCCTCCCGGGGAGCTGTTTTTT
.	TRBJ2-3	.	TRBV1	CTSSQDRLAGGSDTQYF	TGCACCAGCAGCCAAGATAGACTAGCGGGAGGGAGTGATACGCAGTATTTT
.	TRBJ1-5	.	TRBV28	CASSSPRAGKSNQPQHF	TGTGCCAGCAGTTCCCCACGGGCAGGCAAAAGCAATCAGCCCCAGCATTTT